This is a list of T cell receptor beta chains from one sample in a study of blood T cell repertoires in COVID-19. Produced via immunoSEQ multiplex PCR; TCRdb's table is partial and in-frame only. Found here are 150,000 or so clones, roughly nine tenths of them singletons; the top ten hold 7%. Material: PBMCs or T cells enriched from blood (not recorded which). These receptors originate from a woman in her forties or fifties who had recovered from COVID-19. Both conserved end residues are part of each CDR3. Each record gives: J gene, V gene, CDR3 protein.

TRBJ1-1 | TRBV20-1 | CSASRGQQNTEAFF
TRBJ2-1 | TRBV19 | CASRTGQNEQFF
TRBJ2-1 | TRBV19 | CASRSAGTSNPFF
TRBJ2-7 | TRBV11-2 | CASNFLGGPYEQYF
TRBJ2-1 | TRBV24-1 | CATSDLRGGNEQFF
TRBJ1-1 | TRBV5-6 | CASSLDRGTINTEAFF
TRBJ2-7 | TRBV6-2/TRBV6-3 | CASSDRVQRQYF
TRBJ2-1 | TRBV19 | CASKMLEGAPEQFF
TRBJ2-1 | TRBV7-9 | CASSFHSGDYNEQFF
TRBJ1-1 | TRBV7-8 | CASSLTGKVKNTEAFF
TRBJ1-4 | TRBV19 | CASTGQLNEKLFF
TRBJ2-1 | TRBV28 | CASRPDGSNNEQFF
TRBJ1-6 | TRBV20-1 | CSASRGQVLYNSPLHF
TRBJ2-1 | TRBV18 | CASSFLAGAYANEQFF
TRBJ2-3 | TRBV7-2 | CASSYRQGAMDTQYF
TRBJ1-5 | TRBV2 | CASSEGGSVQPQHF
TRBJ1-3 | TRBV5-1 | CASSLATTSSGNTIYF
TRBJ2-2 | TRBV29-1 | CSVVLGNTGELFF
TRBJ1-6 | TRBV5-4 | CASSLDQGASSPLHF
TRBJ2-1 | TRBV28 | CASSLNAGREQFF
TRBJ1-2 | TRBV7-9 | CASTRTSGQGASYTF
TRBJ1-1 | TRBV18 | CASSPDRFTEAFF
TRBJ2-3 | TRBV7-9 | CASSRSSGTDTQYF
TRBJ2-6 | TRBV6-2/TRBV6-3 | CASSYWSGDSGANVLTF
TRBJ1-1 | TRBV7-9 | CASSLRDSNTEAFF
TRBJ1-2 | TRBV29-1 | CSVPDRVHYGYTF
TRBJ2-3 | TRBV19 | CASRVSVSTDTQYF
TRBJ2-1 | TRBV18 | CASSPGTRANNEQFF
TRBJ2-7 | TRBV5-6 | CASSAVGAYEQYF
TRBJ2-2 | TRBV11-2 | CASSRRTVSNTGELFF
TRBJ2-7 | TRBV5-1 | CASSLGAGGIYEQYF
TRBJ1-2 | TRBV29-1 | CSAGLTGVNYGYTF
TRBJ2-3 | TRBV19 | CASSIQGGGTDTQYF
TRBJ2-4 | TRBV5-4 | CASSLGGVLAKNIQYF
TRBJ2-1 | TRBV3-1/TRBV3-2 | CASSKREGRGEQFF
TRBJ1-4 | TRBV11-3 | CASSLDLHEKLFF
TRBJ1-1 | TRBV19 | CASSTIAGRGVNTEAFF
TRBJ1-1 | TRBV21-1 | CASSGARDTEAFF
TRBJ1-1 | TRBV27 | CASRLQGARTEAFF
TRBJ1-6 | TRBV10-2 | CASSDGVSGSPLHF
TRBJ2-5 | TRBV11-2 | CASSTTLVSETQYF
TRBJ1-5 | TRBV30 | CAWSVGAEQPQHF
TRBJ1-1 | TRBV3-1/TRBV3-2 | CASRLNPGSEAFF
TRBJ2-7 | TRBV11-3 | CASSLAAQGYEQYF
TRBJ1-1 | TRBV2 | CASSVQGRNTEAFF
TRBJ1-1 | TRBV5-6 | CASSLEGQNRPEAFF
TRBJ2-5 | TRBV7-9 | CASSLMSGETQYF
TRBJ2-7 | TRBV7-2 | CASSPGLARNEQYF
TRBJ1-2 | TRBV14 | CASSQTGNYGYTF